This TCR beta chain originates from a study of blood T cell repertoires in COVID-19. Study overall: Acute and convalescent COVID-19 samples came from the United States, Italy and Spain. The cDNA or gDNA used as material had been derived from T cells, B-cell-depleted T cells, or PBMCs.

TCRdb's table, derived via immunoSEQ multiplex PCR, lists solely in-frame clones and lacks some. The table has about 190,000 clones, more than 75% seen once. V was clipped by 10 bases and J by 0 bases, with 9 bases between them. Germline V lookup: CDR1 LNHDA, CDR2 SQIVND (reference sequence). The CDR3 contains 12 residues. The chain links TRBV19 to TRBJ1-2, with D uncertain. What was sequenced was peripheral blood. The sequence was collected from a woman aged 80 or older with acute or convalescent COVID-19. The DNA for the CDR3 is TGTGCCACCCACGGAGCTAACTATGGCTACACCTTC. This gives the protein CATHGANYGYTF.